This is a list of T cell receptor beta chains from one sample in a study of blood T cell repertoires in COVID-19. Assay used: immunoSEQ multiplex PCR; TCRdb lists only in-frame clones, some missing. In the table there are tens of thousands of clones, 85% to 90% of which are singletons. The sequencing sample was made of peripheral blood. Every receptor here comes from a man aged 45-60 years with acute or convalescent COVID-19. CDR3s include the opening cysteine and the closing phenylalanine or tryptophan. The D gene is left open where the match is weak. Size tells how often a clone was seen (once, few, many) or the class of an expanded clone, and some rows leave it out.

TRBJ1-1	TRBV7-9	NA	NA	TGTGCCAGCAGCAACATCACACACAAGAACACTGAAGCTTTCTTT	CASSNITHKNTEAFF
TRBJ2-3	TRBV24-1	NA	NA	TGTGCCACCAGTGATTCTGGAGGGGGCGATCCAGATACGCAGTATTTT	CATSDSGGGDPDTQYF
TRBJ2-1	TRBV15	NA	NA	TGTGCCACCGGGCGGGATCGTGTCGGGCAGTTCTTC	CATGRDRVGQFF
TRBJ2-5	TRBV7-2	once	NA	TGTGCCAGCAGCTTTAATCGGGGAGAGACCCAGTACTTC	CASSFNRGETQYF
TRBJ2-7	TRBV6-5	few	NA	TGTGCCAGCAGTCAACCCTATTACGAGCAGTACTTC	CASSQPYYEQYF
TRBJ2-7	TRBV27	NA	NA	TGTGCCAGCAGTTTGGTCTGGGAGGCCGAGCAGTACTTC	CASSLVWEAEQYF
TRBJ1-4	TRBV7-9	NA	NA	TGTGCCAGCAGCATTAGCGGGGCACGGGAAAAACTGTTTTTT	CASSISGAREKLFF
TRBJ2-3	TRBV27	NA	TRBD2	TGTGCCAGCAGTCGTAAGATAGCGGGTGCAGATACGCAGTATTTT	CASSRKIAGADTQYF
TRBJ1-1	TRBV5-1	NA	NA	TGCGCCAGCACTTCCGGCGGGGGGCTGAACACTGAAGCTTTCTTT	CASTSGGGLNTEAFF
TRBJ2-3	TRBV18	NA	NA	TGTGCCAGCTCACCGCTACAGGGTGGTTCAGATACGCAGTATTTT	CASSPLQGGSDTQYF
TRBJ1-6	TRBV2	NA	NA	TGTGCCAGCAGTGACATGACAGTCGGGCTAAATTCACCCCTCCACTTT	CASSDMTVGLNSPLHF
TRBJ2-5	TRBV6-2/TRBV6-3	NA	TRBD1	TGTGCCAGCAGTTACTCGGACAGGAAAGAGACCCAGTACTTC	CASSYSDRKETQYF
TRBJ1-5	TRBV3-1/TRBV3-2	NA	NA	TGTGCCAGCAGCCAAGGGGCGTCGAGCAATCAGCCCCAGCATTTT	CASSQGASSNQPQHF
TRBJ2-1	TRBV24-1	NA	NA	TGTGCCACCAGTGACATACAGGGCTACAATGAGCAGTTCTTC	CATSDIQGYNEQFF
TRBJ2-2	TRBV4-1	NA	TRBD2	TGCGCCAGCAGCCAAGAACTAACGCCGAGGGCGGGAGGCTTTACCGGGGAGCTGTTTTTT	CASSQELTPRAGGFTGELFF
TRBJ1-4	TRBV4-1	NA	TRBD1	TGCGCCAGCAGCCAAGATAGGACAGGTCCTACTCCAAATGAAAAACTGTTTTTT	CASSQDRTGPTPNEKLFF
TRBJ2-7	TRBV5-1	NA	NA	TGCGCCAGCAGCTTGGATGCGGCCTACGAGCAGTACTTC	CASSLDAAYEQYF
TRBJ1-2	TRBV14	NA	TRBD1	TGTGCCAGCAGCCCAAGCGGCGACAGGGGCGGCTACACCTTC	CASSPSGDRGGYTF
TRBJ1-5	TRBV28	NA	NA	TGTGCCAGCACCCCGAGCAATCAGCCCCAGCATTTT	CASTPSNQPQHF
TRBJ2-1	TRBV5-4	NA	NA	TGTGCCAGCAGCTTGGCGGCGGACTCCTACAATGAGCAGTTCTTC	CASSLAADSYNEQFF
TRBJ2-1	TRBV24-1	NA	TRBD2	TGTGCCACCAGTGATACGCTAGCGGGAGTCTACAATGAGCAGTTCTTC	CATSDTLAGVYNEQFF
TRBJ1-2	TRBV19	NA	TRBD1	TGTGCCAGTAGTACTTTCGACAGGGCCTATGGCTACACCTTC	CASSTFDRAYGYTF
TRBJ2-1	TRBV4-3	NA	NA	TGCGCCAGCAGCTCGGAGGTCGGAGGGTCCTACAATGAGCAGTTCTTC	CASSSEVGGSYNEQFF
TRBJ2-7	TRBV28	few	NA	TGTGCCAGCAGTAAAATATCCGTTAAAGACAAGAACGTCGACGAGCAGTACTTC	CASSKISVKDKNVDEQYF
TRBJ1-6	TRBV11-2	NA	NA	TGTGCCAGCAGCTTCCAGAGGAATGGGAATTCACCCCTCCACTTT	CASSFQRNGNSPLHF
TRBJ2-1	TRBV24-1	NA	TRBD2	TGTGCCACCGGAAGCGGGAGTCTCTATGAGCAGTTCTTC	CATGSGSLYEQFF
TRBJ1-2	TRBV4-1	NA	NA	TGCGCCAGCAGCCAAGGATCCCAGGTCGATGGGTATGGCTACACCTTC	CASSQGSQVDGYGYTF
TRBJ2-6	TRBV6-5	NA	NA	TGTGCCAGCAGGTTACAGCCGTCTGGGGCCAACGTCCTGACTTTC	CASRLQPSGANVLTF
TRBJ2-1	TRBV12-3/TRBV12-4	NA	NA	TGTGCCAGCAAGTGGCGGCGTCGCAATGAGCAGTTCTTC	CASKWRRRNEQFF
TRBJ2-7	TRBV24-1	NA	TRBD1	TGTGCCACCAGTGATCGACAGGGCGATTCCTACGAGCAGTACTTC	CATSDRQGDSYEQYF
TRBJ2-5	TRBV7-3	NA	TRBD2	TGTGCCAGCAGCTCGGGACTAGCGGGAGATGGGGAGACCCAGTACTTC	CASSSGLAGDGETQYF
TRBJ1-6	TRBV27	NA	NA	TGTGCCAGCAGCCGACCGGGAGGGGTTGTTTCACCCCTCCACTTT	CASSRPGGVVSPLHF
TRBJ2-7	TRBV6-2/TRBV6-3	NA	TRBD2	TGTGCCAGCAGTTACACCCTAGCGGCAGGCTACGAGCAGTACTTC	CASSYTLAAGYEQYF
TRBJ1-5	TRBV6-2/TRBV6-3	NA	NA	TGTGCCAGCAGCCCAGGAGAAGTAGGGGGAAAGCCCCAGCATTTT	CASSPGEVGGKPQHF
TRBJ1-2	TRBV9	NA	NA	TGTGCCAGCAGCGTAGAGGGGATCTATGGCTACACCTTC	CASSVEGIYGYTF
TRBJ2-3	TRBV28	NA	TRBD2	TGTGCCAGCAGTTTACCTACTAGCGGGGCTAGCACAGATACGCAGTATTTT	CASSLPTSGASTDTQYF
TRBJ2-1	TRBV6-5	NA	NA	TGTGCCAGCAGCCTGGGCAGAGCTGCCAATGAGCAGTTCTTC	CASSLGRAANEQFF
TRBJ1-2	TRBV2	NA	NA	TGTGCCAGCAGTGAAACACAACTATCTGGCTACACCTTC	CASSETQLSGYTF
TRBJ1-4	TRBV4-3	NA	NA	TGCGCCAGCAGCCAAGAGTTGACCCGACAGGTTGGAGAAAAACTGTTTTTT	CASSQELTRQVGEKLFF
TRBJ2-7	TRBV25-1	NA	TRBD2	TGTGCCAGCAGTGAGAGACTAGCGGAACTCTACGAGCAGTACTTC	CASSERLAELYEQYF
TRBJ2-1	TRBV24-1	NA	TRBD2	TGTGCCACCAGTGACCCGGGGACTAGCGGGATTGAGCAGTTCTTC	CATSDPGTSGIEQFF
TRBJ1-2	TRBV2	NA	NA	TGTGCCAGCAGTGCTGGGCCAGGGGACTATGGCTACACCTTC	CASSAGPGDYGYTF
TRBJ2-1	TRBV19	few	TRBD1	TGTGCCAGTAGTACAGGGGGCTGGATCCAGCGGTCCTACAATGAGCAGTTCTTC	CASSTGGWIQRSYNEQFF
TRBJ2-3	TRBV18	once	TRBD1	TGTGCCAGCTCACCAAGTAGACAGGGGTTGACAGATACGCAGTATTTT	CASSPSRQGLTDTQYF
TRBJ2-1	TRBV7-2	NA	TRBD2	TGTGCCAGCAGCCTAATAGCGGGAGGTCTGACCAATGAGCAGTTCTTC	CASSLIAGGLTNEQFF
TRBJ1-2	TRBV6-5	NA	TRBD1	TGTGCCAGCAGCCTACGACAGGGGCGAGACTATGGCTACACCTTC	CASSLRQGRDYGYTF
TRBJ1-1	TRBV16	NA	TRBD1	TGTGCCAGCAGCCAATCAAGGACAGGGAACACTGAAGCTTTCTTT	CASSQSRTGNTEAFF
TRBJ1-2	TRBV30	NA	NA	TGTGCCTGGAGTGTGGCTCAGGGAAACTATGGCTACACCTTC	CAWSVAQGNYGYTF
TRBJ1-1	TRBV30	NA	NA	TGTGCCTGGAGCGAACGGGGTCTGGGCACTGAAGCTTTCTTT	CAWSERGLGTEAFF
TRBJ2-7	TRBV6-5	medium-sized	NA	TGTGCCAGCAGTTACTCCTCGGGGGACAGCTCCTACGAGCAGTACTTC	CASSYSSGDSSYEQYF
TRBJ2-1	TRBV30	NA	TRBD2	TGTGCCTGTCAACTAGCGGGAGGATACAATGAGCAGTTCTTC	CACQLAGGYNEQFF
TRBJ1-3	TRBV3-1/TRBV3-2	NA	NA	TGTGCCAGCAGCCAAGTCGTTACAGTCAGTGGAAACACCATATATTTT	CASSQVVTVSGNTIYF
TRBJ1-6	TRBV5-1	NA	NA	TGCGCCAGCAGCCCGGCCCCCGGGGATTCACCCCTCCACTTT	CASSPAPGDSPLHF
TRBJ1-2	TRBV6-2/TRBV6-3	NA	NA	TGTGCCAGCAGTTGGACAGACTATGGCTACACCTTC	CASSWTDYGYTF
TRBJ2-1	TRBV23-1	NA	TRBD2	TGCGCCAGCAGTCAAAAGCGGGAGCCCTACAATGAGCAGTTCTTC	CASSQKREPYNEQFF
TRBJ1-2	TRBV13	NA	TRBD1	TGTGCCAGCAGCTCTCTAGGACAGGAGAGTGGCTACACCTTC	CASSSLGQESGYTF